This T cell receptor beta chain stems from a study of tumor-infiltrating lymphocytes in primary liver carcinoma (dated by TCRdb to about 2017). For the wider study: The five patients, three men and two women aged 30 to 69 years, had hepatocellular carcinoma (four) or combined HCC and intrahepatic cholangiocarcinoma (one). The five patients had tumors staged T1-T3 N0M0, with maximum diameters ranging from about 4.2 to 10 cm. Samples yielded roughly 3.5 to 7.5 million productive TCRbeta reads; read depth did not differ significantly between tissue types. The study combined TCRbeta repertoire sequencing, expression microarrays and whole-exome sequencing across five regions of each liver tumor, with adjacent normal tissue and blood. A total of roughly 35 specimens from 5 patients, comprising approximately 25 tumor regions, 5 adjacent noncancerous liver tissues and 5 peripheral blood samples, were covered by TCRbeta repertoire sequencing. The 20 to 25 tumor region samples were profiled with Agilent mRNA microarrays so that TCRbeta repertoire diversity could be related to the local molecular phenotype. Repertoires from technical replicates were highly reproducible, with mean shared-clone rates approximately 0.88 and correlation coefficients above 0.95.

Starting from 500 to 600 ng total RNA, TCRbeta-specific cDNA was produced by reverse transcription with a constant-region primer and ProtoScript II reverse transcriptase. The TCRbeta libraries were prepared through three rounds of nested multiplex PCR following a slightly modified ARM-PCR procedure. Each of the first two PCR rounds ran for approximately 10 cycles using multiplex TRBV1-TRBV30 forward primers together with a Cbeta reverse primer. Sample barcodes and Illumina adapters were added in a final 25-cycle PCR with Deep VentR polymerase. Before sequencing, amplicons between 200 and 500 bp were purified from gel using a QIAquick gel extraction kit. An Illumina HiSeq 2500 was used to sequence the TCRbeta amplicons with 250-bp paired-end reads. Per the authors' processing: To recover full CDR3 sequences, reads were quality-trimmed using Trimmomatic v0.33 and paired reads were then merged using FLASH v1.2.11. V, D and J germline segments were assigned to the rearranged TCRbeta sequences by MiGEC v1.2.1b. Clonotype statistics and Shannon-Wiener diversity indices were computed with VDJtools v1.0.0. Except for diversity analysis, only the 250 most abundant clonotypes of each sample were used in subsequent analyses to reduce sampling bias. TCRdb reworked the public reads: Q25 trimming with fastp, MiXCR clone assembly, productive beta chains retained. Identical CDR3 proteins give one entry, which carries the most common genes and DNA. TCRdb, not the original authors, processed these V and J calls. Counted in this sample were fewer than 30,000 distinct CDR3 sequences; around three quarters of them appeared once. Approximately 46% of the sample belongs to the ten largest clones.

Total RNA and DNA were co-extracted from roughly 18-30 mg of bulk tissue with the AllPrep DNA/RNA mini kit, without cell sorting. About five patients with histopathologically diagnosed primary liver carcinoma underwent surgical resection in China between 2015 and 2016. Patients had chronic HBV infection and were treatment-naive at sampling. Each tumor was sampled at five spatially separated regions: the tumor centre plus the superior, inferior, left-lateral and right-lateral poles. Histology showed that every tumor sample contained more than 75% viable tumor cells. Each fresh piece of tumor and adjacent tissue was cut in two, with one half stored in RNAlater at -80 degrees C and the other half sent for histology. General study outcomes and caveats: Comparison of CD4+ and CD8+ T cell repertoires was precluded by the use of bulk unsorted samples. Repertoire overlap was higher between tumor regions (mean around 36%) than tumor-adjacent (around 17%) or tumor-blood (14%) pairs, consistent with antigen-driven expansion. The study included only four to six patients, and the authors note findings should be validated in a larger study. A significantly larger repertoire fraction was made up by the top 250 clones in tumors than in blood (p = 0.039). Only roughly 8-24% of top clones appeared in all five regions of a tumor, which suggests that tumor-infiltrating T cells are spatially heterogeneous. Only the TCR beta chain was sequenced, so true repertoire diversity is likely underestimated because unpaired alpha chains were not captured.

In its sample, this clonotype was seen many times. This clone's antigen is unknown. Within one base of it there is no much larger clone, and no base qualities were kept. Per the germline V gene, SGHAT is the CDR1 and FQNNGV is the CDR2. The germline ends are 9 bases apart after V is trimmed by 5 bases and J by 8 bases. CDR3 length: 11 amino acids, cysteine to phenylalanine. Here the CDR3 DNA is all that survives: 33 bases in frame from base 1. This TCR derives from a man aged 35 to 55 with primary liver carcinoma and hepatitis B virus infection. The sequenced sample was liver tumor tissue from sampling region 3. Explained via the paper, the cell subset or site label denotes: tumor region T3, left-lateral pole. The sequence is built from TRBV11-2 and TRBJ1-1, and TRBD1 may be the D gene, going by 6 matching bases. CDR3 region: CASSPGTEAFF. The sequence in DNA is TGTGCCAGCAGCCCCGGGACAGAAGCTTTCTTT.